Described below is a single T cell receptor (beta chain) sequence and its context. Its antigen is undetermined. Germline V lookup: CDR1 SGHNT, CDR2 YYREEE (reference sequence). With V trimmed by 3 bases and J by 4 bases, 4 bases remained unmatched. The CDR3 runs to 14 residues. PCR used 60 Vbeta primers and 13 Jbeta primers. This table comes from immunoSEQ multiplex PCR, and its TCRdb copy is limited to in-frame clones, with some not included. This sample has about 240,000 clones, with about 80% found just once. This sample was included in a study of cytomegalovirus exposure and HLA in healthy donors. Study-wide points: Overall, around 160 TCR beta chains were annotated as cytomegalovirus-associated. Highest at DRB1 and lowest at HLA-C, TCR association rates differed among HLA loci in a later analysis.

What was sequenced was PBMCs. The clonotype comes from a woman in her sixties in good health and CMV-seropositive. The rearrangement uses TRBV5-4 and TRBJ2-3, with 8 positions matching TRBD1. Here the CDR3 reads CASSSRQGSDTQYF. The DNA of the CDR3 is TGTGCCAGCAGCTCCCGACAGGGGTCAGATACGCAGTATTTT.